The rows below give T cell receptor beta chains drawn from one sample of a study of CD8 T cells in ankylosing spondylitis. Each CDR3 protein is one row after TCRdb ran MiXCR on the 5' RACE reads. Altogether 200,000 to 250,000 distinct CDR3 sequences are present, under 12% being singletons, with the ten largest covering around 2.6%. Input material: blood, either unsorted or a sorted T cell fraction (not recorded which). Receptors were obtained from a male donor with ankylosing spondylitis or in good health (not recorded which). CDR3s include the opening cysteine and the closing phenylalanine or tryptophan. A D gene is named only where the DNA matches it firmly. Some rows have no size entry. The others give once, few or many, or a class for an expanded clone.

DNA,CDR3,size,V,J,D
TGCAGTGCTGCGCGGGGGCCGAGCAATCAGCCCCAGCATTTT,CSAARGPSNQPQHF,many,TRBV20-1,TRBJ1-5,-
TGTGCCAGCAGCTCTCGGTTGGGAACCGGGGAGCTGTTTTTT,CASSSRLGTGELFF,many,TRBV7-2,TRBJ2-2,-
TGTGCCAGCAGCGTAGGGATGGGGGGGCAAGGCACTGAAGCTTTCTTT,CASSVGMGGQGTEAFF,-,TRBV9,TRBJ1-1,-
TGTGCCATCAGTGAACCTCAAAACAGGGGCTCCGTTAACTATGGCTACACCTTC,CAISEPQNRGSVNYGYTF,many,TRBV10-3,TRBJ1-2,TRBD1
TGTGCCAGCAGTGGAGGGACAGGGCCGCTCCAAGGCTACGAGCAGTACTTC,CASSGGTGPLQGYEQYF,many,TRBV27,TRBJ2-7,TRBD1
TGCAGTGCTAGAGAGAAGGGGTGGACTGAAGCTTTCTTT,CSAREKGWTEAFF,many,TRBV20-1,TRBJ1-1,-
TGCGCCAGCAGCCAGGAGGGGACAGTCCAACACAATGAGCAGTTCTTC,CASSQEGTVQHNEQFF,few,TRBV5-1,TRBJ2-1,-
TGCGCCAGCAGCTTGGAGCTAGCGGGCCCGTCCCCGCAGTATTTT,CASSLELAGPSPQYF,few,TRBV5-1,TRBJ2-3,TRBD2
TGTGCCAGCAGTTTAGCCTTCGATGGGGCGAGCGACTACACCTTC,CASSLAFDGASDYTF,many,TRBV12-3/TRBV12-4,TRBJ1-2,-
TGCGCCAGCAGCCCGGGATGGGGGCAGGATCTCCACGAGCAGTACTTC,CASSPGWGQDLHEQYF,many,TRBV5-1,TRBJ2-7,-
TGCGCCAGCAGCCTGGGACAGGGCGCGGGTGAGCAGTTCTTC,CASSLGQGAGEQFF,-,TRBV4-1,TRBJ2-1,TRBD1
TGCAGTGCTAAATTGGGGGGGGGCTACGAGCAGTACTTC,CSAKLGGGYEQYF,-,TRBV20-1,TRBJ2-7,TRBD2
TGTGCCAGCAGCGCCTCAGCGGGAGGGATTTCGGATGAGCAGTTCTTC,CASSASAGGISDEQFF,many,TRBV9,TRBJ2-1,TRBD2
TGCGCCAGCAGCCAAGAAGTGGTAGCGGGGGGCAATGAGCAGTTCTTC,CASSQEVVAGGNEQFF,many,TRBV4-1,TRBJ2-1,TRBD2
TGCAGTGCTTGGCGGACAGGGAATTACGAGCAGTACTTC,CSAWRTGNYEQYF,many,TRBV20-1,TRBJ2-7,TRBD1
TGTGCCACCAGCATGGAAGGCACCGGGGAGCTGTTTTTT,CATSMEGTGELFF,many,TRBV15,TRBJ2-2,-
TGCGCCAGTTCGTGGGGACCCCTCACCGGGGAGCTGTTTTTT,CASSWGPLTGELFF,many,TRBV5-1,TRBJ2-2,-
TGCGCCAGCAGCCAAGAGTCCATTAATGAGCAGTTCTTC,CASSQESINEQFF,few,TRBV4-1,TRBJ2-1,-
TGTGCCAGCAGTTCCCCGACAGGTTCTAACTATGGCTACACCTTC,CASSSPTGSNYGYTF,many,TRBV12-3/TRBV12-4,TRBJ1-2,-
TGTGCCAGCAGCATTAGCGGGGGGCAGTTTGAGCAGTTCTTC,CASSISGGQFEQFF,many,TRBV7-2,TRBJ2-1,TRBD2
TGTGCCAGCAGCTACCCGATATTGGGACTGGGAAAGGGTAAACCCGGCTTTCGCGACACTGAAGCTTTCTTT,CASSYPILGLGKGKPGFRDTEAFF,-,TRBV6-2/TRBV6-3,TRBJ1-1,-
TGTGCCAGTTGCGGGACATATGGAGATACGCAGTATTTT,CASCGTYGDTQYF,many,TRBV19,TRBJ2-3,-
TGTGCCAGCAGCCTGCAGCTAGACCGAGGAGAGACCCAGTACTTC,CASSLQLDRGETQYF,-,TRBV7-2,TRBJ2-5,-
TGCGCCAGCAGCCAAGATGTTGCGGGGGGCCGATCCTACAATGAGCAGTTCTTC,CASSQDVAGGRSYNEQFF,few,TRBV4-1,TRBJ2-1,TRBD2
TGCGCCAGCCCCCAAGGTTACGAGCAGTACTTC,CASPQGYEQYF,-,TRBV10-1,TRBJ2-7,-
TGTGCCAGCAGTTTAGGTCAGGCCAACTATGGCTACACCTTC,CASSLGQANYGYTF,-,TRBV12-3/TRBV12-4,TRBJ1-2,-
TGTGCCAGCAGTCCCCCAGGACAGGGGTTCAATGAGCAGTTCTTC,CASSPPGQGFNEQFF,many,TRBV12-3/TRBV12-4,TRBJ2-1,TRBD1
TGCGCCAGCAGGGTAACAGCCACAATGAACACTGAAGCTTTCTTT,CASRVTATMNTEAFF,many,TRBV5-1,TRBJ1-1,-
TGCGCCAGCAGCTTGGAAGGGTCTGTAGGGGAGGAGCAGTTCTTC,CASSLEGSVGEEQFF,many,TRBV5-1,TRBJ2-1,-
TGTCCCTGGAGCCGGGACAGGGACCCTGAAGCTTTCTTT,CPWSRDRDPEAFF,few,TRBV30,TRBJ1-1,TRBD1
TGCAGTGCTAGAGACAGGGGTCGAAATGAGCAGTTCTTC,CSARDRGRNEQFF,many,TRBV20-1,TRBJ2-1,-
TGCGCCAGCAGCTTGGGACAGGGGGGACTCTCTGGGGCCAACGTCCTGACTTTC,CASSLGQGGLSGANVLTF,many,TRBV5-1,TRBJ2-6,TRBD1
TGCAGTGCCACAGCAGGAAACACAGATACGCAGTATTTT,CSATAGNTDTQYF,many,TRBV20-1,TRBJ2-3,-
TGTGCCAGCAAATCGAGAGAGAGCCTCGACACAGATACGCAGTATTTT,CASKSRESLDTDTQYF,few,TRBV6-1,TRBJ2-3,-
TGCGCCAGCAGCTCCCGGACAGCGGACACCGGGGAGCTGTTTTTT,CASSSRTADTGELFF,-,TRBV5-1,TRBJ2-2,-
TGTGCCAGCAGTGAAGGACTAGCCGGGATCTACGAGCAGTACTTC,CASSEGLAGIYEQYF,many,TRBV25-1,TRBJ2-7,TRBD2
TGTGCCAGCAGCTTAGGTGGGGCTAGCGGGGAGACCCAGTACTTC,CASSLGGASGETQYF,-,TRBV11-2,TRBJ2-5,TRBD2
TGTGCCAGCAGTTTAGGGTCTGGGGGTGGCTACACCTTC,CASSLGSGGGYTF,few,TRBV12-3/TRBV12-4,TRBJ1-2,-
TGCAGTGCTAACCTAGGGCGTGAGCAGTTCTTC,CSANLGREQFF,many,TRBV20-1,TRBJ2-1,-
TGCGCCAGCAGCTCCACCGTGGGGGCTGGGGCCAACGTCCTGACTTTC,CASSSTVGAGANVLTF,-,TRBV5-1,TRBJ2-6,-
TGTGCCTTCTTTCTAGCGGGACCCAATGGAACAGATACGCAGTATTTT,CAFFLAGPNGTDTQYF,many,TRBV2,TRBJ2-3,TRBD2
TGTGCCAGCATCCATCTTCGGACAGGGAAAGAGACCCAGTACTTC,CASIHLRTGKETQYF,many,TRBV21-1,TRBJ2-5,-
TGTGCCAGCAGTGAATTTTGGACAGGGGGATACGAGCAGTACTTC,CASSEFWTGGYEQYF,many,TRBV6-1,TRBJ2-7,TRBD1
TGTGCCAGCAGTTACGGGGGGAGCTCTGGAAACACCATATATTTT,CASSYGGSSGNTIYF,many,TRBV6-5,TRBJ1-3,-
TGTGCCAGCACCGATCAGGGCCCGAACACTGAAGCTTTCTTT,CASTDQGPNTEAFF,many,TRBV7-9,TRBJ1-1,-
TGTGCCAGCAGCTTAGAGGGTAGCATCTACGAGCAGTACTTC,CASSLEGSIYEQYF,many,TRBV7-2,TRBJ2-7,-
TGCAGTGCTAGTCCCGGAGATACGCAGTATTTT,CSASPGDTQYF,many,TRBV20-1,TRBJ2-3,-
TGCAGTGCTAGCAGAAATAGCAATCAGCCCCAGCATTTT,CSASRNSNQPQHF,many,TRBV20-1,TRBJ1-5,-
TGTGCCAGCAGCTCCGGGACAGCGAACTCTGGAAACACCATATATTTT,CASSSGTANSGNTIYF,many,TRBV6-2/TRBV6-3,TRBJ1-3,TRBD1
TGTGCCAGCAGCCCGCGGACGGCCTACAATGAGCAGTTCTTC,CASSPRTAYNEQFF,many,TRBV7-8,TRBJ2-1,-
TGTGCCATCAGTGAGTCGAACGGTGGCACAGATACGCAGTATTTT,CAISESNGGTDTQYF,many,TRBV10-3,TRBJ2-3,-
TGCGCCAGCAGCGCCCTACATACTAGCGGGAGCACAGATACGCAGTATTTT,CASSALHTSGSTDTQYF,many,TRBV5-1,TRBJ2-3,TRBD2
TGCAGCGTTGGATCACCCGAAGGAAGTGCTGAAGCTTTCTTT,CSVGSPEGSAEAFF,few,TRBV29-1,TRBJ1-1,-
TGCAGTGCTAGAGATGGCCAGAGCACAGATACGCAGTATTTT,CSARDGQSTDTQYF,few,TRBV20-1,TRBJ2-3,-
TGTGCCAGCAGCTTGCCTAGCGGGGGTCCGAACACCGGGGAGCTGTTTTTT,CASSLPSGGPNTGELFF,few,TRBV5-4,TRBJ2-2,TRBD2
TGTGCCAGCAGCTTAGTCAGGGGAGCCAAAAACATTCAGTACTTC,CASSLVRGAKNIQYF,many,TRBV11-2,TRBJ2-4,-
TGTGCCAGCAGCTTAGTGTTTATAGCGGCGAGGGAAGATACGCAGTATTTT,CASSLVFIAAREDTQYF,-,TRBV7-6,TRBJ2-3,-
TGCAGTGCTAGGAACAGCGGGAGGGCCATGGAGACCCAGTACTTC,CSARNSGRAMETQYF,many,TRBV20-1,TRBJ2-5,TRBD2
TGCAGTGCTAGAGATGCGGGGTGGGTTGCGCAGTATTTT,CSARDAGWVAQYF,many,TRBV20-1,TRBJ2-3,-
TGCGCCAGCAGCTTGGAGGCGGCCGCCTCCTACAATGAGCAGTTCTTC,CASSLEAAASYNEQFF,many,TRBV5-1,TRBJ2-1,-